This T cell receptor beta chain was found in a study of control samples from healthy donors and cancer patients (TCRdb year 2020). Library preparation was by the immunoSEQ multiplex PCR assay. TCRdb carries this immuneACCESS record with in-frame sequences only. Its versions omit some clonotypes, under half of them owing to an unresolved V gene in the studies checked, with the rest unexplained. The sample table lists 120,000 or so clones, about nine tenths of them with a count of one. The ten largest make up around 8.7% of the sample. CDR1 is given as SGHRS and CDR2 as YFSETQ, both from the germline V gene. The CDR3 goes from the cysteine to the phenylalanine over 14 residues. This entry keeps only the CDR3 DNA: 42 bases, framed from base 1. V and J lose 6 bases and 3 bases, and a span of 13 bases separates them. As to this clone: Its antigen remains unidentified. Per-base quality was not reported, and no clone a single base away is much larger than it.

The rearrangement joined TRBV5-1 to TRBJ2-1, and possibly TRBD2, on 6 matching bases. The sequence was obtained from a man aged 35-49 years in good health. The sequencing input was blood. The CDR3 loop reads CASTGGPLYNEQFF. The nucleotide sequence reads TGCGCCAGCACCGGGGGACCCCTCTACAATGAGCAGTTCTTC.